The entry below describes one T cell receptor (beta chain). Whenever a sample was processed, at least 7 million PBMCs were isolated. From germline, CDR1 is LNHNV and CDR2 YYDKDF (reference sequence). The CDR3 has 14 amino acids. The germline V and J ends were trimmed by 6 bases and 3 bases, with 14 bases remaining between them. This entry is derived from a study of blood T cells in healthy people across ages. A second about 7 to 11 cycle PCR used barcoded and J-beta primers. Template switching added a 12-random-nucleotide identifier to every cDNA molecule. Using its own MiXCR run on the 5' RACE reads, TCRdb lists one record per CDR3 protein. The profile covers approximately 1.5 million distinct CDR3 sequences, with about 35% appearing a single time and 10% to 12% taken by the ten largest.

Sequencing was done on a sample of blood. The sequence was obtained from a woman aged 25 to 45 in good health. The V gene is TRBV15, the J gene TRBJ1-1, with D hard to call. The CDR3 DNA is TGTGCCACCAGTAGGGAGCGGGGATACACTGAAGCTTTCTTT. Protein sequence: CATSRERGYTEAFF.